Below are 2 T cell receptor beta chains sequenced from a single sample in a study of technical replicates of blood from a few donors. This table comes from immunoSEQ multiplex PCR, and its TCRdb copy is limited to in-frame clones, with some not included. The table includes 65,000 to 70,000 clones, approximately 89% detected once. Sequences were obtained from PBMCs. Receptor source: a human donor in good health. Some clones in this sample may be carry-over from other donors' samples.

This chain connects TRBV7-9 to TRBJ1-1, with 7 bases matching TRBD1. Trimming removed 5 bases from V and 4 bases from J; junction bases left unmatched: 4. This CDR3 region has 13 residues. CDR1 SEHNR and CDR2 FQNEAQ come from the germline V gene (reference sequence). CDR3 sequence (DNA): TGTGCCAGCAGCAATACAGGGGTCACTGAAGCTTTCTTT. Its protein is CASSNTGVTEAFF. The entire variable domain, with the rest obtained from reference TRBV7-9 and TRBJ1-1, is as follows: DTGVSQNPRHKITKRGQNVTFRCDPISEHNRLYWYRQTLGQGPEFLTYFQNEAQLEKSRLLSDRFSAERPKGSFSTLEIQRTEQGDSAMYLCASSNTGVTEAFFGQGTRLTVV.

This clone has a handful of counts. The chain links TRBV9 to TRBJ2-1, with TRBD1 as a possible D gene (6 bases). CDR3 length equals 16 residues. The V end lost 3 bases, the J end lost 9 bases, and 22 bases lay between the germline ends. Germline CDR1 reads SGDLS; CDR2 reads YYNGEE. The CDR3 DNA is TGTGCCAGCAGCGCAGGAGACGGGACCCCCAGGGGTGAGCAGTTCTTC. Translating gives CASSAGDGTPRGEQFF.